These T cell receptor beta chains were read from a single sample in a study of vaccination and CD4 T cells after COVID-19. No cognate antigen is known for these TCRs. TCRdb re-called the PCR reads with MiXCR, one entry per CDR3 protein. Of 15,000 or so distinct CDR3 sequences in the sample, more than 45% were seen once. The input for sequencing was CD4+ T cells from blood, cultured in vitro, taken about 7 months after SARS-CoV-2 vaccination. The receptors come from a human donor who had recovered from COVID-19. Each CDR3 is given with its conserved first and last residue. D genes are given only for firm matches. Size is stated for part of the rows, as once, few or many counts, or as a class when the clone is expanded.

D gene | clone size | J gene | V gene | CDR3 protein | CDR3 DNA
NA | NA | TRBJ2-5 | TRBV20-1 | CSARQGGETQYF | TGCAGTGCTCGACAGGGAGGAGAGACCCAGTACTTC
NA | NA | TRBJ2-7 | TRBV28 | CASSANGQYEQYF | TGTGCCAGCAGCGCGAATGGGCAGTACGAGCAGTACTTC
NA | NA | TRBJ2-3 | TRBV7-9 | CASSQTYLVSDTQYF | TGTGCCAGCAGCCAGACTTACCTCGTCTCAGATACGCAGTATTTT
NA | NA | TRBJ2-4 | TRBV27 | CASRPRLSPAKNIQYF | TGTGCCAGCAGGCCCCGCCTGTCCCCCGCCAAAAACATTCAGTACTTC
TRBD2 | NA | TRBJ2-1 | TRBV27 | CASSRPQRGENEQFF | TGTGCCAGCAGTCGACCCCAGCGGGGTGAGAATGAGCAGTTCTTC
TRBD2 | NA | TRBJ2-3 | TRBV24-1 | CATSGTSGDTQYF | TGTGCCACCAGCGGGACTAGCGGCGATACGCAGTATTTT
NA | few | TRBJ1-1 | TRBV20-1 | CSALGLGLELNTEAFF | TGCAGTGCCTTAGGTCTCGGCTTAGAATTGAACACTGAAGCTTTCTTT
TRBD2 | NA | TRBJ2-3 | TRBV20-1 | CSARDLNSGRTDTQYF | TGCAGTGCTAGAGATCTTAATAGCGGGAGAACAGATACGCAGTATTTT
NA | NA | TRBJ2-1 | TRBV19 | CASSPGGGTLTGFF | TGTGCCAGTAGTCCGGGGGGTGGGACACTCACAGGGTTCTTC
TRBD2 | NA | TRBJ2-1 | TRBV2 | CASRDGTSGNYNEQFF | TGTGCCAGCAGGGATGGGACTAGCGGGAACTACAATGAGCAGTTCTTC
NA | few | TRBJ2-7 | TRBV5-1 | CASSFMYKGSSYEQYF | TGCGCCAGCAGCTTTATGTACAAAGGAAGTTCCTACGAGCAGTACTTC
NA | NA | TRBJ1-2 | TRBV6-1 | CASSERQDYGYTF | TGTGCCAGCAGTGAAAGACAGGATTATGGCTACACCTTC
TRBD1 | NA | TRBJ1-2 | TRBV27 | CASSTLQGIGYTF | TGTGCCAGCAGTACCTTACAGGGGATCGGCTACACCTTC
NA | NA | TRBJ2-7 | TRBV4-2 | CASSQAPDGSLLDF | TGTGCCAGCAGCCAAGCCCCAGACGGATCCCTTTTGGACTTC
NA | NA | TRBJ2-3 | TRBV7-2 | CASSPTKDTQYF | TGTGCCAGCAGCCCCACCAAGGATACGCAGTATTTT
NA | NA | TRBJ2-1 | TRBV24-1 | CATSNKSSYNEQFF | TGTGCCACCAGTAACAAGAGCTCCTACAATGAGCAGTTCTTC
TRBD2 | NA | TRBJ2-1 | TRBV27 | CASSWVAGDFEQFF | TGTGCCAGCAGTTGGGTAGCGGGAGATTTTGAGCAGTTCTTC
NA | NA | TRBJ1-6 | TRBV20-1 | CSARVLPGVPNSPLHF | TGCAGTGCTAGAGTACTGCCCGGGGTACCTAATTCACCCCTCCACTTT
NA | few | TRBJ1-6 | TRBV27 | CASSKGDPYNSPLHF | TGTGCCAGCAGTAAGGGGGACCCCTATAATTCACCCCTCCACTTT
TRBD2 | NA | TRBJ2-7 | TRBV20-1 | CSARLAGASYEQYF | TGCAGTGCCAGACTAGCGGGAGCCTCCTACGAGCAGTACTTC
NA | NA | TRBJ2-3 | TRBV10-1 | CASGRVRLDTQYF | TGCGCCAGCGGGCGCGTGCGGTTGGATACGCAGTATTTT
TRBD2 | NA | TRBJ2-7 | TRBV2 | CASSEERGGSYEQYF | TGTGCCAGCAGTGAGGAGCGGGGGGGATCCTACGAGCAGTACTTC